Each of the 14 T cell receptor beta chains below was sequenced from the same sample in a study of OX40 agonist ivuxolimab in advanced cancers. The repertoire was sequenced with immunoSEQ multiplex PCR; TCRdb's copy has only in-frame clones and lacks some. The sample lists fewer than 55,000 clones, 87% occurring once. This material consisted of CD4+ or CD8+ T cells sorted from blood, taken in a trial of the OX40 agonist ivuxolimab. The receptor source for this set is an adult with an advanced solid tumor such as melanoma, head and neck, liver or kidney cancer.

The V and J genes are TRBV29-1 and TRBJ2-1; TRBD2 agrees at 12 bases. V lost 2 bases, J lost 8 bases, and 7 bases stayed unmatched. The CDR3 loop spans 15 amino acids. Germline V gene lookup returns CDR1 SQVTM and CDR2 ANQGSEA. CDR3 amino acids: CSVELAGGPRDEQFF. In DNA form, the CDR3 reads TGCAGCGTTGAACTAGCGGGAGGGCCTAGGGATGAGCAGTTCTTC.

The chain combines TRBV27 with TRBJ2-5, with TRBD2 identical over 14 bases. The CDR3 extends over 16 amino acids. CDR1 and CDR2 from the germline V gene are MNHEY and SMNVEV (reference sequence). V lost 5 bases and J lost 5; bases outside the gene matches: 7. This chain's CDR3 is CASSPGLAGDWETQYF. The CDR3 nucleotides read TGTGCCAGCAGTCCGGGACTAGCGGGGGACTGGGAGACCCAGTACTTC.

The V gene is TRBV13, the J gene TRBJ2-2, with 9 bases matching TRBD1. Unmatched junction bases numbered 10, after V lost 5 bases and J lost 6 bases. From germline, CDR1 is PRHDT and CDR2 FYEKMQ (reference sequence). CDR3 length: 16 amino acids. The CDR3 sequence is CASSRPGQGISGELFF. CDR3 in DNA: TGTGCCAGCAGCCGACCGGGACAGGGCATCTCCGGGGAGCTGTTTTTT.

The gene calls are TRBV5-4 and TRBJ2-6, with D perhaps matching TRBD2 (5 bases). Trimming took off 4 bases at V and 0 bases at J, with 14 bases between the two ends. The CDR3 extends over 17 amino acids. The germline CDR1 and CDR2 sequences are SGHNT and YYREEE (reference sequence). The CDR3 coding sequence is TGTGCCAGCAGCCGGGGTGGGGTTTTCTCTGGGGCCAACGTCCTGACTTTC. Translation gives CASSRGGVFSGANVLTF.

The chain carries TRBV15 and TRBJ1-1; D not certain. The ends were cut back, 4 bases at V and 3 bases at J, with 9 bases in the middle. The CDR3 sequence is 13 residues long. The germline V gene has CDR1 LNHNV and CDR2 YYDKDF (reference sequence). The CDR3 protein is CATSTSRYTEAFF. The CDR3 DNA is TGTGCCACCAGCACTTCACGGTACACTGAAGCTTTCTTT.

The rearrangement uses TRBV27 and TRBJ2-5; 8 bases map to TRBD2. The CDR3 is 15 residues long. The J segment lost 3 bases and the V segment lost 6 bases, leaving 9 bases of the junction unmatched. The V gene's germline CDR1 is MNHEY and CDR2 SMNVEV (reference sequence). CDR3 in DNA: TGTGCCAGCAGGCGAAGGCATAGCGGGGAAGAGACCCAGTACTTC. As protein: CASRRRHSGEETQYF.

V is TRBV4-1 and J is TRBJ1-1; D possibly corresponds to TRBD1 (5 bases). The CDR3 spans 13 residues. Trimming took 1 base from V and 8 from J, leaving 11 bases between them. Germline V lookup: CDR1 MGHRA, CDR2 YSYEKL. The CDR3 sequence: CASSQVQGSEAFF. The CDR3 DNA sequence: TGCGCCAGCAGCCAAGTTCAGGGATCCGAAGCTTTCTTT.

The V call is TRBV4-1, the J call TRBJ2-5, with D possibly TRBD2 on 5 matching bases. Trimming took off 0 bases at V and 5 bases at J, with 10 bases between the two ends. The germline gives CDR1 MGHRA, CDR2 YSYEKL. The CDR3 has 14 residues. The CDR3 region is CASSQEYRGETQYF. In DNA, the CDR3 is TGCGCCAGCAGCCAAGAATACCGAGGGGAGACCCAGTACTTC.

CDR3 DNA: TGTGCCAGCAGCGTAGGACTGGAGAGCTCCTACGAGCAGTACTTC. Its protein product is CASSVGLESSYEQYF. This rearrangement joins TRBV9 to TRBJ2-7; no clear D. Germline assignment: CDR1 SGDLS and CDR2 YYNGEE. The CDR3 is 15 residues long. Trimming removed 0 bases at V and 0 bases at J, with 10 bases between.

The chain joins TRBV19 to TRBJ2-1, with 7 nucleotides matching TRBD2. Looked up from germline, CDR1 is LNHDA and CDR2 is SQIVND (reference sequence). The CDR3 consists of 14 residues. After removal of 3 bases from V and 5 bases from J, the junction contained 4 bases not matched to a gene. The CDR3 is CASSIWEGNNEQFF. Written as DNA, the CDR3 is TGTGCCAGTAGTATCTGGGAGGGGAACAATGAGCAGTTCTTC.

DNA for the CDR3: TGTGCCAGTACTCCCGGGACAGGGGGTTTCGAGCAGTTCTTC. Translating it yields CASTPGTGGFEQFF. The chain joins TRBV19 to TRBJ2-1; 11 bases line up with TRBD1. Germline-derived CDR1 and CDR2 are LNHDA and SQIVND (reference sequence). The CDR3 covers 14 residues. The J segment lost 10 bases and the V segment lost 7 bases, leaving 9 bases of the junction unmatched.

The chain joins TRBV5-4 to TRBJ2-1, with TRBD2 identical over 12 bases. Germline V gene data show CDR1 as SGHNT and CDR2 as YYREEE (reference sequence). The V segment lost 1 base and the J segment 8 bases; nucleotides outside the gene matches: 13. This CDR3 region has 18 residues. This CDR3 is CASSLSSGGASRTYEQFF. The DNA for the CDR3 is TGTGCCAGCAGCTTGTCTAGCGGGGGGGCCAGTCGTACCTATGAGCAGTTCTTC.

The J gene is TRBJ1-2, the V gene TRBV19; D may be TRBD1 (5 bases). The V gene's germline CDR1 is LNHDA and CDR2 SQIVND (reference sequence). The CDR3 is 14 amino acids. The germline V and J ends were trimmed by 7 bases and 8 bases, with 20 bases remaining between them. Here the CDR3 DNA reads TGTGCCAGTACCCCCTTAGGGGCAGGATACGGCTACACCTTC. Protein sequence: CASTPLGAGYGYTF.

Written as DNA, the CDR3 is TGCGCCAGCAGCCAAGATTTTGAGGGGAGAGCTGAAGCTTTCTTT. Encoded protein: CASSQDFEGRAEAFF. The chain recombines TRBV4-3 with TRBJ1-1; D might be TRBD1 (5 bases). This CDR3 contains 15 residues. Trimming pared 0 bases from V and 6 bases from J, leaving 14 bases between. From germline, CDR1 is LGHNA and CDR2 YSLEER.